Listed below are T cell receptor beta chains from one sample, sequenced in a study of blood T cell repertoires in COVID-19. TCRdb's table, derived via immunoSEQ multiplex PCR, lists solely in-frame clones and lacks some. The repertoire holds 150,000 to 200,000 clones, 90% seen once, with around 0.63% in the top ten. Sequencing input: peripheral blood. These receptors all stem from a man aged 50-59 years with acute or convalescent COVID-19. Each CDR3 is given with its conserved first and last residue. The D gene is left open where the match is weak. Expanded clones are given a class, and other clones once, few, many or no size at all.

TRBV7-6	.	TRBJ1-1	TRBD1	CASSLTDRSQENTEAFF	TGTGCCAGCAGCTTAACGGACAGGTCTCAGGAGAACACTGAAGCTTTCTTT
TRBV2	.	TRBJ1-2	TRBD1	CASSRGSNYGYTF	TGTGCCAGCAGCAGGGGGAGTAACTATGGCTACACCTTC
TRBV21-1	.	TRBJ1-5	.	CASSRRRSCGNQPQHF	TGTGCCAGCAGCAGGCGGAGGAGCTGTGGCAATCAGCCCCAGCATTTT
TRBV29-1	.	TRBJ1-5	TRBD1	CSVGDRGSNQPQHF	TGCAGCGTTGGGGACAGGGGGAGCAATCAGCCCCAGCATTTT
TRBV4-1	once	TRBJ1-1	.	CASSPMGAQLNTEAFF	TGCGCCAGCAGCCCAATGGGGGCACAGCTGAACACTGAAGCTTTCTTT
TRBV7-2	.	TRBJ1-4	TRBD1	CASSLDGQGPEKLFF	TGTGCCAGCAGCTTAGATGGACAGGGCCCTGAAAAACTGTTTTTT
TRBV3-1/TRBV3-2	.	TRBJ2-1	.	CASSQDTLAHNEQFF	TGTGCCAGCAGCCAAGATACGCTAGCCCACAATGAGCAGTTCTTC
TRBV7-2	.	TRBJ2-1	.	CASSLGLLAYNEQFF	TGTGCCAGCAGCTTAGGACTTTTGGCCTACAATGAGCAGTTCTTC
TRBV11-3	.	TRBJ1-1	.	CASSLSNRDTEAFF	TGTGCCAGCAGCTTGAGTAACAGGGACACTGAAGCTTTCTTT
TRBV7-6	.	TRBJ2-2	TRBD1	CASSRTGGRTGELFF	TGTGCCAGCAGCCGAACAGGGGGCCGCACCGGGGAGCTGTTTTTT
TRBV5-1	.	TRBJ2-7	TRBD1	CASSIPGGEQYF	TGCGCCAGCAGCATCCCAGGGGGCGAGCAGTACTTC
TRBV7-9	.	TRBJ2-1	TRBD2	CASSPTSGRVDEQFF	TGTGCCAGCAGCCCGACTAGCGGGAGGGTCGATGAGCAGTTCTTC
TRBV5-8	.	TRBJ2-2	.	CASSFPAASINTGELFF	TGTGCCAGCAGCTTCCCAGCGGCCTCTATAAACACCGGGGAGCTGTTTTTT
TRBV30	.	TRBJ2-3	TRBD1	CAWSPGQGPDTQYF	TGTGCCTGGAGTCCGGGACAGGGACCGGATACGCAGTATTTT
TRBV28	.	TRBJ2-2	TRBD2	CASKEGSLAGEPGELFF	TGTGCCAGCAAGGAAGGGAGTCTAGCGGGAGAACCCGGGGAGCTGTTTTTT
TRBV11-2	.	TRBJ2-3	TRBD1	CASSSWTGDNMGTQYF	TGTGCCAGCAGCTCTTGGACAGGGGACAACATGGGTACGCAGTATTTT
TRBV9	.	TRBJ2-3	.	CASSRERRTDTQYF	TGTGCCAGCAGCCGGGAACGACGCACAGATACGCAGTATTTT
TRBV19	.	TRBJ2-1	TRBD2	CASSRRGVYEQFF	TGTGCCAGTTCTCGGCGGGGGGTTTATGAGCAGTTCTTC
TRBV5-4	.	TRBJ2-7	.	CASSALGRGATYEQYF	TGTGCCAGCAGCGCGCTGGGCAGGGGTGCCACCTACGAGCAGTACTTC
TRBV7-8	few	TRBJ2-2	TRBD1	CASRLGGGQGRTGELFF	TGTGCCAGCAGGCTAGGAGGGGGACAGGGAAGGACCGGGGAGCTGTTTTTT
TRBV5-3	.	TRBJ1-6	.	CARSFFWGDCDYSPLHF	TGTGCCAGAAGCTTTTTTTGGGGGGACTGTGATTATTCACCCCTCCACTTT
TRBV29-1	.	TRBJ2-3	TRBD2	CSVERGAGGPDTQYF	TGCAGCGTTGAAAGGGGGGCGGGAGGGCCGGATACGCAGTATTTT
TRBV19	few	TRBJ2-7	TRBD2	CASSFGLAGYEQYF	TGTGCCAGTAGTTTTGGACTAGCCGGCTACGAGCAGTACTTC
TRBV11-2	.	TRBJ2-2	.	CASSLGLAPGELFF	TGTGCCAGCAGCTTAGGGCTAGCTCCCGGGGAGCTGTTTTTT
TRBV7-9	.	TRBJ1-2	TRBD1	CASGKTGDFQVYGYTF	TGTGCCAGCGGGAAGACAGGGGATTTTCAGGTCTATGGCTACACCTTC
TRBV9	.	TRBJ2-1	TRBD1	CASSWTGNDEQFF	TGTGCCAGCAGCTGGACAGGGAATGATGAGCAGTTCTTC
TRBV5-4	.	TRBJ2-5	TRBD2	CASSRGTSGTETQYF	TGTGCCAGCAGCCGCGGGACTAGCGGAACAGAGACCCAGTACTTC
TRBV7-9	.	TRBJ2-5	.	CASSLTRGTQYF	TGTGCCAGCAGCTTAACCCGAGGGACCCAGTACTTC
TRBV28	.	TRBJ1-4	TRBD1	CASSFPGQANEKLFF	TGTGCCAGCAGTTTCCCTGGACAGGCTAATGAAAAACTGTTTTTT
TRBV10-2	.	TRBJ2-1	.	CASMENSLHEQFF	TGCGCCAGCATGGAGAATAGCCTCCATGAGCAGTTCTTC
TRBV9	.	TRBJ2-5	.	CASSPPDNPRTQYF	TGTGCCAGCAGCCCTCCGGACAATCCCCGGACCCAGTACTTC